This record looks at one T cell receptor beta chain sequence and its context. The V gene lost 1 base and the J gene lost 1 base, with 11 bases spanning the gap. Germline CDR1 reads LGHNT; CDR2 reads FRNRAP. CDR3 length: 15 residues. This entry is derived from a study of blood T cell repertoires in COVID-19. Study-level information: COVID-19 samples collected from the United States, Italy and Spain covered acute and convalescent phases.

Cohort allocation depended upon clinical history that participants reported. Recovered status in Cohort 3 required two negative PCRs, clearance, or symptom resolution. Sequenced by immunoSEQ multiplex PCR; TCRdb stores in-frame clones only, minus some. In the table there are about 480,000 clones, roughly 90% of which are singletons. The clonotype was recovered from a woman between 35 and 50 years old who had recovered from COVID-19. The chain carries TRBV12-5 and TRBJ2-7, with D maybe TRBD1 (6 bases). The source material was PBMCs or T cells enriched from blood (not recorded which). As DNA, the CDR3 is TGTGCTAGTGGTTTGGCCCTGGGACATTCCTACGAGCAGTACTTC. Translation gives CASGLALGHSYEQYF. Using reference TRBV12-5 and TRBJ2-7 for the parts outside the CDR3, the full variable domain is DARVTQTPRHKVTEMGQEVTMRCQPILGHNTVFWYRQTMMQGLELLAYFRNRAPLDDSGMPKDRFSAEMPDATLATLKIQPSEPRDSAVYFCASGLALGHSYEQYFGPGTRLTVT.